The entry that follows covers one TCR beta chain sequence. Ophthalmopathy patients had Clinical Activity Score at least 3, NOSPECS grade at least 4, duration under 3 months. Out of approximately 10 ml of fresh peripheral blood came the PBMCs. The data derive from a study of T cells in Graves' hyperthyroidism and ophthalmopathy. Study overall: Before treatment of any kind, peripheral blood was taken at initial diagnosis.

Researchers took RNA transcripts and amplified the TCR beta CDR3 regions from them. An initial round of RT-PCR targeting the TCR CDR3 relied on the HTBI primer set. TCRdb redid the calling of the multiplex PCR reads with MiXCR, one entry per CDR3 protein. The data hold 250,000 to 300,000 distinct CDR3 sequences, with less than 20% observed a single time. Trimming stripped 5 bases from V and 1 base from J, with 11 bases between. CDR1 and CDR2 (germline): LNHDA, SQIVND (reference sequence). This CDR3 contains 14 residues. This sequence originates from a man aged 50 to 60 with Graves' ophthalmopathy. V usage is TRBV19 and J usage is TRBJ1-1; TRBD1 might be the D (5 bases). Sequences were obtained from blood. CDR3 residues: CASSRGNSNTEAFF. The CDR3 bases are TGTGCCAGTAGTCGGGGGAACTCGAACACTGAAGCTTTCTTT.